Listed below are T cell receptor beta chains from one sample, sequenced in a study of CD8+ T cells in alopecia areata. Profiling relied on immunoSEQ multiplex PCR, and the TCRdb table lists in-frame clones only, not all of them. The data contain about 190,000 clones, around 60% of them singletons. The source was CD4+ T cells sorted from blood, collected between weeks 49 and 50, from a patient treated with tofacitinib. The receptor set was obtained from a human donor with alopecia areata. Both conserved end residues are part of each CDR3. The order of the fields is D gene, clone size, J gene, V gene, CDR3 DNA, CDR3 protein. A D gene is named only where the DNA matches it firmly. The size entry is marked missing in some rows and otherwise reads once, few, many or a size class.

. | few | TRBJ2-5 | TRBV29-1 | TGCAGCGCAGGACACTACCTGTACCAAGAGACCCAGTACTTC | CSAGHYLYQETQYF
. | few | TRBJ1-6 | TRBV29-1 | TGCAGCGTTGAAGTGGACTCGGAGACCAAGAATTCACCCCTCCACTTT | CSVEVDSETKNSPLHF
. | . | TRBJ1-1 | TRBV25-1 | TGTGCCAGCAGCCACCCGGAGGGTCTGGGTGAAGCTTTCTTT | CASSHPEGLGEAFF
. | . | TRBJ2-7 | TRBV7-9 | TGTGCCAGTATCCCGGTGGGGGAACACTACGAGCAGTACTTC | CASIPVGEHYEQYF
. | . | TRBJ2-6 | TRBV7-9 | TGTGCCAGCAGCCCCTCCCCCCCGGTCCTTGGGGCCAACGTCCTGACTTTC | CASSPSPPVLGANVLTF
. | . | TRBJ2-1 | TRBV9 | TGTGCCAGCAGCGTAGAGGTCAATGAGCAGTTCTTC | CASSVEVNEQFF
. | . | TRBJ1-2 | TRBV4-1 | TGCGCCAGCAGCCAAGAAGGGAACTATGGCTACACCTTC | CASSQEGNYGYTF
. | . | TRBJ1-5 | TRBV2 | TGTGCCAGCAGCAAAGATAGCAATCAGCCCCAGCATTTT | CASSKDSNQPQHF
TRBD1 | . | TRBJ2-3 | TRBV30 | TGTGCCTGGGGACAGGGGGTAACAGATACGCAGTATTTT | CAWGQGVTDTQYF
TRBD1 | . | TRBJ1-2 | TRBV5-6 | TGTGCCAGCTCCGAGACAGGGTTTGGCTACACCTTC | CASSETGFGYTF
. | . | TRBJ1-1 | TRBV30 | TGTGCCACAGTATTGGGGGGCACTGAAGCTTTCTTT | CATVLGGTEAFF
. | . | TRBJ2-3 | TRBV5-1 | TGCGCCAGCAGCTCGACTGGAGCTAGCACAGATACGCAGTATTTT | CASSSTGASTDTQYF
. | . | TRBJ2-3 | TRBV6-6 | TGTGCCAGCAGTATCGGACAGAATACGCAGTATTTT | CASSIGQNTQYF
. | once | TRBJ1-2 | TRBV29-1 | TGCAGCGTCGCTGGACAGCACTATGGCTACACCTTC | CSVAGQHYGYTF
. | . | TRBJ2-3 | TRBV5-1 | TGCGCCAGCAGCTTGGTAGGGGTCGGCACAGATACGCAGTATTTT | CASSLVGVGTDTQYF
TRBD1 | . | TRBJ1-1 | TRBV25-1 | TGTGCCAGCAGAGCCGGGACAGGGGACGGGAACACTGAAGCTTTCTTT | CASRAGTGDGNTEAFF
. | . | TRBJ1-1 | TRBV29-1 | TGCAGCGTGGGAACCGGCGGGGGCCCCACTGAAGCTTTCTTT | CSVGTGGGPTEAFF
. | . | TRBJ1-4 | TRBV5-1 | TGCGCCAGCAGCTTGGCGGGCAGCAATGAAAAACTGTTTTTT | CASSLAGSNEKLFF
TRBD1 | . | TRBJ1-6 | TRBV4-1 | TGCGCCAGCAGCCAATATAACAGGGGGCAATCACCCCTCCACTTT | CASSQYNRGQSPLHF
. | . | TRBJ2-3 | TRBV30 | TGTGCCTGGAGTGAGGGTCTAGCGAACACAGATACGCAGTATTTT | CAWSEGLANTDTQYF
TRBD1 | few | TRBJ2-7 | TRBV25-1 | TGTGCCAGCGCGGGCAGGGGGCGAGAGCAGTACTTC | CASAGRGREQYF
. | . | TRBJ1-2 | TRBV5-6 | TGTGCCAGCGGAGAGACAGCGTCCCAAACTCTAGGCTACACCTTC | CASGETASQTLGYTF
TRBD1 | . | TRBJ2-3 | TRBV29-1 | TGCAGCGTTGAGAAGGGGGCCAGCACAGATACGCAGTATTTT | CSVEKGASTDTQYF
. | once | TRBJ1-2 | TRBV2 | TGTGCCAGCAGTGGGTCAGGGGTAATGGGGAGCTATGGCTACACCTTC | CASSGSGVMGSYGYTF
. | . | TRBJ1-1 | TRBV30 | TGTGCCTGGAGTGTAGTGAACACTGAAGCTTTCTTT | CAWSVVNTEAFF
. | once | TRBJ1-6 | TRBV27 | TGTGCCAGCACCAAAAGATCGGGAAGGGAATCACCCCTCCACTTT | CASTKRSGRESPLHF
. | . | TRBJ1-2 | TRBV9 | TGTGCCAGCAGTCGAACGGACAGTGGCTACACCTTC | CASSRTDSGYTF
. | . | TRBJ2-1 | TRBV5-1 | TGCGCCAGCAGCTTGGGCCAAGTAAACCCACACGGTGAGCAGTTCTTC | CASSLGQVNPHGEQFF
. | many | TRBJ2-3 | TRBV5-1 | TGCGCCAGCAGCTTCACAGATACGCAGTATTTT | CASSFTDTQYF
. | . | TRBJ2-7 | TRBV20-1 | TGCAGTGCCACGCCCTCCTACGAGCAGTACTTC | CSATPSYEQYF
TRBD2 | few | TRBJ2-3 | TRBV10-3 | TGTGCCATCAGTGCCGTCGGGGGGGCCGGTACGCAGTATTTT | CAISAVGGAGTQYF
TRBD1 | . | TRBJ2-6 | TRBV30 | TGTGCCTGGAGTAGGAGGGGACAGGGTCTCGGTGGGGCCAACGTCCTGACTTTC | CAWSRRGQGLGGANVLTF
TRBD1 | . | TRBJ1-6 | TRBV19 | TGTGCCAGTAAAAGGGACAGGGGAAAAGAAAATTCACCCCTCCACTTT | CASKRDRGKENSPLHF
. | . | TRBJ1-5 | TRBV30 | TGTGCCTGGAGTGTACGACGCAGGAGCAATCAGCCCCAGCATTTT | CAWSVRRRSNQPQHF
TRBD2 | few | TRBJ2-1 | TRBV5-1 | TGCGCCAGCAAAGGTCCTAGCGGGGGGAACAGAAACAATGAGCAGTTCTTC | CASKGPSGGNRNNEQFF
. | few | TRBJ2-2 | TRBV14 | TGTGCCAGCAGCCAAGCAGTTCCCGGGGAGCTGTTTTTT | CASSQAVPGELFF
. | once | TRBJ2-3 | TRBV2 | TGTGCCAGCAGTCAGGGGACAGATACGCAGTATTTT | CASSQGTDTQYF
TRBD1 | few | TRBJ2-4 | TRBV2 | TGTGCCAGCACTCCGGGACAGGGGAAAAACATTCAGTACTTC | CASTPGQGKNIQYF
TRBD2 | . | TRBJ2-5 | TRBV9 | TGTGCCAGCAGCGTAGCTGCCCCCCAAGCTAGCGGGGGGCCACAAGAGACCCAGTACTTC | CASSVAAPQASGGPQETQYF
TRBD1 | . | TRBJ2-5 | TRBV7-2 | TGTGCCAGCAGCATAGGGACAGAAGAGACCCAGTACTTC | CASSIGTEETQYF
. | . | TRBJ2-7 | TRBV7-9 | TGTGCCAGCAGTTGGAGGACAACGGGGGACGAGCAGTACTTC | CASSWRTTGDEQYF
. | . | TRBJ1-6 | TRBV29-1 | TGCAGCGTTCGGTCCGGACCCTTAGTGGGGAATTCACCCCTCCACTTT | CSVRSGPLVGNSPLHF
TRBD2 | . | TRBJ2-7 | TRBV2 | TGTGCCAGCAGGGACAGCCCGGGACTAGTTCGGGAGCAGTACTTC | CASRDSPGLVREQYF
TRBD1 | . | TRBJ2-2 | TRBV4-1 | TGCGCCAGCAGCCAAGACCGGACAGGGGATGGGACCGGGGAGCTGTTTTTT | CASSQDRTGDGTGELFF
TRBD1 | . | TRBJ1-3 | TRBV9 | TGTGCCAGCAGCGTAAATGACAGGGGGGGAACGTCTACCATATATTTT | CASSVNDRGGTSTIYF
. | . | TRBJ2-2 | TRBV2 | TGTGCCACCAAACTTAGCTCGAACACCGGGGAGCTGTTTTTT | CATKLSSNTGELFF
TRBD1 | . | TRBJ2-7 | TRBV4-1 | TGCGCCAGCAGCCCCGAATGGACAGGGAGCTCCTACGAGCAGTACTTC | CASSPEWTGSSYEQYF
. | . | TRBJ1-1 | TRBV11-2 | TGTGCCAGCAGCTTAGTCTCAGGGCCCGCTCTTGAAGCTTTCTTT | CASSLVSGPALEAFF
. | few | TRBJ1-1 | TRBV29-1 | TGCAGCGGTACAGGGATATTAAACACTGAAGCTTTCTTT | CSGTGILNTEAFF